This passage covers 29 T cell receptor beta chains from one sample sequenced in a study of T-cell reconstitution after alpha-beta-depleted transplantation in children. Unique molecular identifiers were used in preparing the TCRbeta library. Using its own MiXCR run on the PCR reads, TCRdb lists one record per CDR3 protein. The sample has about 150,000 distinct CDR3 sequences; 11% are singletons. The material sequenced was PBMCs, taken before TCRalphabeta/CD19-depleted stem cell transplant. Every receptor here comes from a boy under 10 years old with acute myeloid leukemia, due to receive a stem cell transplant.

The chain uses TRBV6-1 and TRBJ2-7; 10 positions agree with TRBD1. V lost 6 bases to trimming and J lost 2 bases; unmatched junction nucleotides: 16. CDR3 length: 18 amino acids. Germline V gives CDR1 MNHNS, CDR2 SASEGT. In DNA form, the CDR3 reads TGTGCCAGCAGAAGGCCGGGACAGGGGACGCGAAACACCTACGAGCAGTACTTC. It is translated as CASRRPGQGTRNTYEQYF.

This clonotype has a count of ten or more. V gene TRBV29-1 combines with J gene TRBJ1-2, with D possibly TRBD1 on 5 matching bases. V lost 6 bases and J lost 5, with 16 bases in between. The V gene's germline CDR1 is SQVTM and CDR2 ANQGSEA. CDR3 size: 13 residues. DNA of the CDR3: TGCAGCGTGGGCGGGAGGGACCGATATGGCTACACCTTC. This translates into CSVGGRDRYGYTF.

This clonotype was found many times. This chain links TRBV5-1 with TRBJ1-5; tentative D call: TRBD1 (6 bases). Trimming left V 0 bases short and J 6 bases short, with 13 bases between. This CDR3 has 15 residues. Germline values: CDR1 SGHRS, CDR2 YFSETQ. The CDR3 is CASSLAGGRGQPQHF. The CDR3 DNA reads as TGCGCCAGCAGCTTGGCCGGGGGGCGCGGTCAGCCCCAGCATTTT.

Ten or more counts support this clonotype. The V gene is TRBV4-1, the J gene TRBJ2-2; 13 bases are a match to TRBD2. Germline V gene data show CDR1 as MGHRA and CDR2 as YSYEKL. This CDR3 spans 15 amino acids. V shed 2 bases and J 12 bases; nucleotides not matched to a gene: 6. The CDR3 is CASSQPGLAGLKLFF. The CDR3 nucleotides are TGCGCCAGCAGCCAACCGGGACTAGCGGGATTGAAGCTGTTTTTT.

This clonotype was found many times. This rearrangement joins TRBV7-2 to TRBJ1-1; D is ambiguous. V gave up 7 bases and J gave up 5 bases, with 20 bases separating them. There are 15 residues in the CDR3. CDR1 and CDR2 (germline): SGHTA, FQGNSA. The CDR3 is CASTLGRTARTEAFF. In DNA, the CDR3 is TGTGCCAGCACCCTGGGTAGAACGGCCCGGACTGAAGCTTTCTTT.

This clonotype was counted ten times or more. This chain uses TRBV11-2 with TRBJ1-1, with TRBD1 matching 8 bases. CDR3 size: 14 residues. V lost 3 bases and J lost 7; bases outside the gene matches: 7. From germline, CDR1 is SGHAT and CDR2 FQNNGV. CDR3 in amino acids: CASSLIRGHGEAFF. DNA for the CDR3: TGTGCCAGCAGCTTGATCAGGGGGCACGGTGAAGCTTTCTTT.

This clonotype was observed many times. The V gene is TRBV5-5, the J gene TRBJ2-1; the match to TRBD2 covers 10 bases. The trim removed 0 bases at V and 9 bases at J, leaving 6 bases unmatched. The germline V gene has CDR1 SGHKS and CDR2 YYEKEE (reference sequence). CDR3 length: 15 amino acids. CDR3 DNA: TGTGCCAGCAGCTTGGTTAGCGGGGGGCTTTCTGAGCAGTTCTTC. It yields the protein CASSLVSGGLSEQFF.

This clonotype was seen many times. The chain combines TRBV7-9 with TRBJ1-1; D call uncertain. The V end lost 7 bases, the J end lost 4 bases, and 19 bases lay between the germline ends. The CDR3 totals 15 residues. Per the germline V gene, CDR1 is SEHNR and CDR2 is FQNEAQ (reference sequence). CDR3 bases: TGTGCCAGCACCCCAGCGGAGGGCCCAATCACTGAAGCTTTCTTT. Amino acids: CASTPAEGPITEAFF.

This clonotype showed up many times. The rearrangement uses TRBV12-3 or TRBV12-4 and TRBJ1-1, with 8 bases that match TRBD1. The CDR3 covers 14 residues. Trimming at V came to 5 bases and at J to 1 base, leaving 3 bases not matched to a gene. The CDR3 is CASSRQGTNTEAFF. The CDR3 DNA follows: TGTGCCAGCAGTCGACAGGGGACGAACACTGAAGCTTTCTTT.

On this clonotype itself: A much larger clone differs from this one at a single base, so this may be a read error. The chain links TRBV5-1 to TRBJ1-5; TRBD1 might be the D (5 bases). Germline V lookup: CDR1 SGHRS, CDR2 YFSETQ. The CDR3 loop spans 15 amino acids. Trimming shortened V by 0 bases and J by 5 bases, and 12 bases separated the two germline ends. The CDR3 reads CASSLGGRNHQPQHF. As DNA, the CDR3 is TGCGCCAGCAGCTTGGGGGGCAGGAACCATCAGCCCCAGCATTTT. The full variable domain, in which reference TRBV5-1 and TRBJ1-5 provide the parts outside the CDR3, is KAGVTQTPRYLIKTRGQQVTLSCSPISGHRSVSWYQQTPGQGLQFLFEYFSETQRNKGNFPGRFSGRQFSNSRSEMNVSTLELGDSALYLCASSLGGRNHQPQHFGDGTRLSIL.

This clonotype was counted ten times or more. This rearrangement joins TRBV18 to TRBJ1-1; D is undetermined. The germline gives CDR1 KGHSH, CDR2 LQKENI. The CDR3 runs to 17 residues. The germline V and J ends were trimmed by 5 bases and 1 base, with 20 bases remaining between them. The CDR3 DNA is TGTGCCAGCTCATCAAACTTTATTCGGGGAACGAACACTGAAGCTTTCTTT. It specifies CASSSNFIRGTNTEAFF.

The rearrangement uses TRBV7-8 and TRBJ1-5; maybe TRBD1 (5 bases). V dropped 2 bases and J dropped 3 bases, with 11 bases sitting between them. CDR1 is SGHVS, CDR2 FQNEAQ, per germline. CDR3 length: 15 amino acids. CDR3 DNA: TGTGCCAGCAGCTTAATTCGGGGGTTCAATCAGCCCCAGCATTTT. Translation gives CASSLIRGFNQPQHF.

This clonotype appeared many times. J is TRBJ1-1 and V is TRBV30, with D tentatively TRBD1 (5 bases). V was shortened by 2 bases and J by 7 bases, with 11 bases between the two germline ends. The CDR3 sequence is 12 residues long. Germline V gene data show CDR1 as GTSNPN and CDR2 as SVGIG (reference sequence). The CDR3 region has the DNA TGTGCCTGGAGTCGGGCAGGGATTGAAGCTTTCTTT. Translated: CAWSRAGIEAFF.

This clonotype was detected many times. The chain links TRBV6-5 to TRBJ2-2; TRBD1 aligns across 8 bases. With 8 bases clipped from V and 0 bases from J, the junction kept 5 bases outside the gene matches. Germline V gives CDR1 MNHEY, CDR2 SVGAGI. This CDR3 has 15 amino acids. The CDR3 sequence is CASSPGQANTGELFF. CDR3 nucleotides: TGTGCCAGCTCACCGGGACAGGCGAACACCGGGGAGCTGTTTTTT.

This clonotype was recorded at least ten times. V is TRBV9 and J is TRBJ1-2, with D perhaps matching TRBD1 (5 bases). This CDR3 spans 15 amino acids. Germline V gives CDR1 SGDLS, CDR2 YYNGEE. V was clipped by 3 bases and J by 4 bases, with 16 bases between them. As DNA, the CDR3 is TGTGCCAGCAGCGGGGGGGACGGACACCGCTATGGCTACACCTTC. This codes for CASSGGDGHRYGYTF.

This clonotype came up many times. The CDR3 DNA sequence: TGCGCCAGCAGGCTGGGATGGGACAGAATCAATTCACCCCTCCACTTT. Encoded protein: CASRLGWDRINSPLHF. The genes are TRBV5-1 and TRBJ1-6; 7 bases match TRBD1. This CDR3 region has 16 residues. Germline trimming cut 5 bases from V and 7 bases from J; bases unmatched to any gene: 12. Germline CDR1 reads SGHRS; CDR2 reads YFSETQ.

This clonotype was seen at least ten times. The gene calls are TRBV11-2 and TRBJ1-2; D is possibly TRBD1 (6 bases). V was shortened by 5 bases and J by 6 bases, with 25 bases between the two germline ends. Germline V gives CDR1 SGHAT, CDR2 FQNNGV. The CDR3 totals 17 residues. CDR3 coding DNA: TGTGCCAGCAGCCCAGGGGCGGAGAGGGGACCCTCGGATGGCTACACCTTC. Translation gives CASSPGAERGPSDGYTF.

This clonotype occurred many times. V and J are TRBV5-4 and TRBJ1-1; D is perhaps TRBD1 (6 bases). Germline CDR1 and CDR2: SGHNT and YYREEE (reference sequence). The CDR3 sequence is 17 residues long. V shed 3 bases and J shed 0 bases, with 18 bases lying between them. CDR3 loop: CASSSGLGGGMNTEAFF. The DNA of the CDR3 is TGTGCCAGCAGCTCCGGGCTCGGGGGGGGCATGAACACTGAAGCTTTCTTT.

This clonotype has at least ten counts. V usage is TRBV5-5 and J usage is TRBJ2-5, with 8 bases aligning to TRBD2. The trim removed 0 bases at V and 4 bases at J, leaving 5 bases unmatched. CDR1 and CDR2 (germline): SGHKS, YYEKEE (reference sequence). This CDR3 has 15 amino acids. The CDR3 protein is CASSLGLAYLETQYF. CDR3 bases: TGTGCCAGCAGCTTGGGACTAGCGTATCTAGAGACCCAGTACTTC.

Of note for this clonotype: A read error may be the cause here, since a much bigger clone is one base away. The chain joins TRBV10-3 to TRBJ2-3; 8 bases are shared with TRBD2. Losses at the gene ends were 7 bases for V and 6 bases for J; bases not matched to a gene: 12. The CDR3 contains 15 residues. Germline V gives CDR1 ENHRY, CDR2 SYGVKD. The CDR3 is CAITTSAGAGDTQYF. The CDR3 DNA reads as TGTGCCATCACGACTAGCGCGGGGGCAGGGGATACGCAGTATTTT.

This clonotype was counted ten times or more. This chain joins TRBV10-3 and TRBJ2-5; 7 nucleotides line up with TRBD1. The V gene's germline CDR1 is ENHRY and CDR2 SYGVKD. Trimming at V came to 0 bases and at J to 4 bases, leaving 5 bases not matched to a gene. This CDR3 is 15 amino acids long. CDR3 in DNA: TGTGCCATCAGTGAGTCGTACAGGGGCGGAGAGACCCAGTACTTC. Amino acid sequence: CAISESYRGGETQYF.

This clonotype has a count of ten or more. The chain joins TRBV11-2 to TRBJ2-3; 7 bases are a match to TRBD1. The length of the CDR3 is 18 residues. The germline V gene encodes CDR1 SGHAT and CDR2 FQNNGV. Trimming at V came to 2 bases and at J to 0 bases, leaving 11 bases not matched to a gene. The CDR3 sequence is CASSLSPSTGLSTDTQYF. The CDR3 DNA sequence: TGTGCCAGCAGCTTATCTCCTTCGACAGGGCTAAGCACAGATACGCAGTATTTT.

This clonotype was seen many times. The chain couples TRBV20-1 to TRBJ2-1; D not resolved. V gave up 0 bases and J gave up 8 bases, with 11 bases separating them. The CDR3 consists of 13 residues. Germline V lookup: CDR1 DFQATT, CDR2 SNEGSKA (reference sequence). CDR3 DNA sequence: TGCAGTGCTAGAGATTTTAGGCCCGATGAGCAGTTCTTC. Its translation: CSARDFRPDEQFF.

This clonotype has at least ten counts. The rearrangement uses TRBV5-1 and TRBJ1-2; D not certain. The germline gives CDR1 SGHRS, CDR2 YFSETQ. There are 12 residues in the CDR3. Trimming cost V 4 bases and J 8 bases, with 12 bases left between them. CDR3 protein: CASSRRTGGYTF. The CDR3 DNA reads TGCGCCAGCAGCCGAAGGACTGGAGGCTACACCTTC.

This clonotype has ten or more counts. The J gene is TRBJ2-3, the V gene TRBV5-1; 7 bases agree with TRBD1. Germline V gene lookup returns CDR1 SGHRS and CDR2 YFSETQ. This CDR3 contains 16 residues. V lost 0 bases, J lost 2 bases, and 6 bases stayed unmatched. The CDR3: CASSLGAGGLTDTQYF. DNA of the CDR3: TGCGCCAGCAGCTTGGGAGCAGGGGGTCTCACAGATACGCAGTATTTT. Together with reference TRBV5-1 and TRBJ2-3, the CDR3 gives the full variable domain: KAGVTQTPRYLIKTRGQQVTLSCSPISGHRSVSWYQQTPGQGLQFLFEYFSETQRNKGNFPGRFSGRQFSNSRSEMNVSTLELGDSALYLCASSLGAGGLTDTQYFGPGTRLTVL.

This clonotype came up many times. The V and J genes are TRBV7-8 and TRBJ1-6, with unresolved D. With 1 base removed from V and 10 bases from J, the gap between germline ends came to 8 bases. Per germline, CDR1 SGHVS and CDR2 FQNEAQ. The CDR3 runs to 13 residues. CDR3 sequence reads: CASSLEFGSPLHF. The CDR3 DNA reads TGTGCCAGCAGCTTAGAGTTCGGCTCACCCCTCCACTTT. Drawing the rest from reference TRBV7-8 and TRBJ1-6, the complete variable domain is GAGVSQSPRYKVAKRGQDVALRCDPISGHVSLFWYQQALGQGPEFLTYFQNEAQLDKSGLPSDRFFAERPEGSVSTLKIQRTQQEDSAVYLCASSLEFGSPLHFGNGTRLTVT.

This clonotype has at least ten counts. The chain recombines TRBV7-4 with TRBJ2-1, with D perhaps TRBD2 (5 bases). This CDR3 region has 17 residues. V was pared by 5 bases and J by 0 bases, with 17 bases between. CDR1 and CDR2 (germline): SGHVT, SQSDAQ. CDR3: CASSPQRGLTSYNEQFF. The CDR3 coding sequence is TGTGCCAGCAGCCCCCAAAGAGGACTGACCTCCTACAATGAGCAGTTCTTC.

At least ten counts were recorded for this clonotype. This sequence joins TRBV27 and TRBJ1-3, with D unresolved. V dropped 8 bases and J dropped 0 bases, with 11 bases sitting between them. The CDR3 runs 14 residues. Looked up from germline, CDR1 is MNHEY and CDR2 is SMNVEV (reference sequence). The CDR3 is CASPRRFSGNTIYF. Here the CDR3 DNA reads TGTGCCAGCCCCAGGAGGTTCTCTGGAAACACCATATATTTT.

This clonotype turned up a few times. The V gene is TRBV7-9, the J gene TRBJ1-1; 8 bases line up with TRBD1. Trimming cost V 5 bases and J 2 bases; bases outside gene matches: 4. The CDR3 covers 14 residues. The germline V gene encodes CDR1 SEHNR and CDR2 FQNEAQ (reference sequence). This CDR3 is CASSRQGANTEAFF. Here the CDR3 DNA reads TGTGCCAGCAGCCGTCAGGGGGCCAACACTGAAGCTTTCTTT.